These T cell receptor beta chains were read from a single sample in a study of cytomegalovirus exposure and HLA in healthy donors. Sequencing was performed with immunoSEQ multiplex PCR; in TCRdb, only in-frame clones are kept and a portion is missing. The profile covers 100,000 to 150,000 clones, with 60% to 85% appearing a single time and 0.95% to 1.1% taken by the ten largest. Sequenced input: PBMCs. These receptors were taken from a human donor in good health. CDR3s include the opening cysteine and the closing phenylalanine or tryptophan. D genes are given only for firm matches. Where a row states a size, it is once, few, many or the class of an expanded clone; other rows omit it.

J gene | V gene | clone size | D gene | CDR3 DNA | CDR3 protein
TRBJ2-7 | TRBV7-3 | - | - | TGTGCCAGCAGCTCAAACAGGGAGGGTAGCTCCTACGAGCAGTACTTC | CASSSNREGSSYEQYF
TRBJ2-3 | TRBV2 | - | - | TGTGCCAGCAGTGAATTCGTACTTGCCACAGATACGCAGTATTTT | CASSEFVLATDTQYF
TRBJ2-7 | TRBV19 | - | TRBD1 | TGTGCCAGTAGCAACCCACAGGGGTTCTACTACGAGCAGTACTTC | CASSNPQGFYYEQYF
TRBJ2-7 | TRBV19 | - | TRBD2 | TGTGCCAGTAGTCCCGGGACTAGCGACTCCTACGAGCAGTACTTC | CASSPGTSDSYEQYF
TRBJ2-2 | TRBV11-3 | - | - | TGTGCCAGCAGCTTTATCTATGTCCATCCGAACACCGGGGAGCTGTTTTTT | CASSFIYVHPNTGELFF
TRBJ1-2 | TRBV7-9 | - | - | TGTGCCAGCAGCTTAGACACCTATGGCTACACCTTC | CASSLDTYGYTF
TRBJ1-2 | TRBV29-1 | - | TRBD1 | TGCAGCACCGGGGACAGCTACTATGGCTACACCTTC | CSTGDSYYGYTF
TRBJ2-2 | TRBV29-1 | - | TRBD1 | TGCAGCGGGGGTAGGGGACAGGGGGCTGGCGGGGAGCTGTTTTTT | CSGGRGQGAGGELFF
TRBJ1-1 | TRBV11-2 | - | TRBD1 | TGTGCCAGCAGCCTACGTATGGGGACAGGGAGCCTGAACACTGAAGCTTTCTTT | CASSLRMGTGSLNTEAFF
TRBJ2-3 | TRBV28 | - | TRBD2 | TGTGCCAGCAGTTCGACACGTTCCCTAGCGGGGGGTTCCGCAGATACGCAGTATTTT | CASSSTRSLAGGSADTQYF
TRBJ2-2 | TRBV7-9 | - | TRBD2 | TGTGCCAGCAGCTTAGCCGGGACTAGCGGGGGATACACCGGGGAGCTGTTTTTT | CASSLAGTSGGYTGELFF
TRBJ2-7 | TRBV19 | - | TRBD2 | TGTGCCAGTAGTATAGTCCCTAGCGGGGTATCCGAGCAGTACTTC | CASSIVPSGVSEQYF
TRBJ2-3 | TRBV7-8 | - | TRBD2 | TGTGCCAGCAGCCGCTCGACTAGCGTTCTTGGCACGCAGTATTTT | CASSRSTSVLGTQYF
TRBJ2-2 | TRBV19 | - | TRBD1 | TGTGCCAGTAGAGTATGGGGGACAGCCCCAGGGGGGGAGCTGTTTTTT | CASRVWGTAPGGELFF
TRBJ2-2 | TRBV10-3 | - | TRBD1 | TGTGCCATTCAACAGACAGGGCTTCCCGGGGAGCTGTTTTTT | CAIQQTGLPGELFF
TRBJ1-6 | TRBV5-1 | - | - | TGCGCCAGCAGCGCCCGGCCTCACGGAGACTCCTATAATTCACCCCTCCACTTT | CASSARPHGDSYNSPLHF
TRBJ1-1 | TRBV10-1 | few | - | TGCGCCAGCAGTGAATCACAGGGCCCCACTGAAGCTTTCTTT | CASSESQGPTEAFF
TRBJ2-3 | TRBV19 | - | TRBD2 | TGTGCCAGTACCTCGGAGAGCGGGGGGGCAGATACGCAGTATTTT | CASTSESGGADTQYF
TRBJ1-2 | TRBV5-1 | - | - | TGCGCCAGCAGCTTGCGCACAGAAAACTATGGCTACACCTTC | CASSLRTENYGYTF
TRBJ1-1 | TRBV6-5 | - | - | TGTGCCAGCAGTTACTCGCCCAGGGTGGAAAACACTGAAGCTTTCTTT | CASSYSPRVENTEAFF
TRBJ2-1 | TRBV12-5 | - | TRBD1 | TGTGCTAGTGGACCGGGACAGGGCTCTAATGAGCAGTTCTTC | CASGPGQGSNEQFF
TRBJ1-5 | TRBV27 | - | - | TGTGCCAGCAGTTTAGCCAGGGGAGACAATCAGCCCCAGCATTTT | CASSLARGDNQPQHF
TRBJ1-4 | TRBV15 | - | TRBD1 | TGTGCCACCAGCAGAGGGTTAGGGACAGATGGGCAAAAACTGTTTTTT | CATSRGLGTDGQKLFF
TRBJ2-1 | TRBV7-2 | once | - | TGTGCCAGCCGAGCGGGCTCCTACAATGAGCAGTTCTTC | CASRAGSYNEQFF
TRBJ2-6 | TRBV7-7 | - | - | TGTGCTAGCAGCTTAGCGGGACAGAGCTCTGGGGCCAACGTCCTGACTTTC | CASSLAGQSSGANVLTF
TRBJ2-5 | TRBV7-6 | - | - | TGTGCCAGCAGCTTAACTAGCCCGTTTTCGGAGACCCAGTACTTC | CASSLTSPFSETQYF
TRBJ2-7 | TRBV27 | - | TRBD1 | TGTGCCAGCAGTTTCCGACAGGGGTCCCCCTACGAGCAGTACTTC | CASSFRQGSPYEQYF
TRBJ1-4 | TRBV27 | - | - | TGTGCCAGCTCCCTGGGGCAGAGAAATGAAAAACTGTTTTTT | CASSLGQRNEKLFF
TRBJ1-2 | TRBV5-1 | few | - | TGCGCCAGCAGCGTGGACGGTTATGGCTACACCTTC | CASSVDGYGYTF
TRBJ1-1 | TRBV6-5 | - | - | TGTGCCAGCCGGCGGGCGCGGGCTTCTGAAGCTTTCTTT | CASRRARASEAFF
TRBJ1-1 | TRBV6-1 | - | - | TGTGCCAGCAGTGAACAATGGCAGGAAGCTTTCTTT | CASSEQWQEAFF
TRBJ2-3 | TRBV4-2 | - | TRBD1 | TGTGCCAGCAGCCAACCTAATCAGCCCCGGGACAGATACACAGATACGCAGTATTTT | CASSQPNQPRDRYTDTQYF
TRBJ2-7 | TRBV6-5 | - | TRBD1 | TGTGCCAGCAGTTACGGGAGACAGGGGTCCTACGAGCAGTACTTC | CASSYGRQGSYEQYF
TRBJ2-3 | TRBV9 | - | - | TGTGCCAGCAGCGGGACGGGGAGCACAGATACGCAGTATTTT | CASSGTGSTDTQYF
TRBJ2-3 | TRBV4-1 | - | - | TGCGCCAGCAGCCAAGTCAGGGCGAGAGGCCGCACAGATACGCAGTATTTT | CASSQVRARGRTDTQYF
TRBJ1-3 | TRBV9 | - | - | TGTGCCAGCAGTGCAAAGACTGAGGTTGGAAACACCATATATTTT | CASSAKTEVGNTIYF
TRBJ1-6 | TRBV2 | - | TRBD1 | TGTGCCAGCAGGAGGGACAGGGTCGATAATTCACCCCTCCACTTT | CASRRDRVDNSPLHF
TRBJ1-2 | TRBV2 | - | TRBD1 | TGTGCCAGCAGTGGACAGGGAGGAATCGATGGCTACACCTTC | CASSGQGGIDGYTF
TRBJ2-3 | TRBV5-4 | - | TRBD2 | TGTGCCAGCAGCCCACTGGGAAATAGCGGGACAGATACGCAGTATTTT | CASSPLGNSGTDTQYF
TRBJ1-5 | TRBV28 | - | - | TGTGCCAGCTTGGCTCCAAATCAGCCCCAGCATTTT | CASLAPNQPQHF
TRBJ1-1 | TRBV5-6 | few | - | TGTGCCAGCAGCTTGGTACCCCAGCGGGGGGGAGCTTTCTTT | CASSLVPQRGGAFF
TRBJ1-6 | TRBV4-1 | - | - | TGCGCCAGCAGCCAAGAGGTGCTGGCAGGAGGTAATTCACCCCTCCACTTT | CASSQEVLAGGNSPLHF
TRBJ1-1 | TRBV15 | - | - | TGTGCCACCAGCTCCGATCGGGACACTGAAGCTTTCTTT | CATSSDRDTEAFF
TRBJ2-3 | TRBV7-8 | - | TRBD2 | TGTGCCAGCAGCATGAGGCCTAGCGGGGGTGGGGATACGCAGTATTTT | CASSMRPSGGGDTQYF
TRBJ2-5 | TRBV19 | - | TRBD1 | TGTGCCAGTAGTATGGGGGCTCAGGACAGGGGAAGGGAGACCCAGTACTTC | CASSMGAQDRGRETQYF
TRBJ2-1 | TRBV5-1 | - | TRBD2 | TGCGCCAGCAGCACCCTCACTAGCGGCAATGAGCAGTTCTTC | CASSTLTSGNEQFF